A single sample gave rise to the 25 T cell receptor beta chains below, sequenced in a study of CD8+CD57+ T cells in acquired aplastic anemia. Genomic DNA templated the TCR beta VDJ and CDR3 profiling. TCRdb ran MiXCR on the reads and lists one entry per CDR3 protein. Of fewer than 200,000 distinct CDR3 sequences in the sample, roughly 40% are singletons; the top ten hold 1.1%. Sequenced: sorted CD4+, CD8+, or CD8+CD57+ T cells (not recorded which) from PBMCs. These receptors came from a human donor in good health.

The chain links TRBV12-3 or TRBV12-4 to TRBJ1-1; no clear D. The V gene lost 4 bases and the J gene lost 6 bases, with 12 bases spanning the gap. The CDR3 is made up of 13 amino acids. The CDR3 bases are TGTGCCAGCAGTTCCCCCGGGAAGCCTGAAGCTTTCTTT. This gives the protein CASSSPGKPEAFF.

V and J are TRBV10-3 and TRBJ1-5; no reliable D call. This CDR3 region has 13 residues. The germline V gene has CDR1 ENHRY and CDR2 SYGVKD. V was pared by 3 bases and J by 0 bases, with 3 bases between. Here the CDR3 reads CAISENSNQPQHF. CDR3 DNA sequence: TGTGCCATCAGTGAAAATAGCAATCAGCCCCAGCATTTT.

This clonotype turned up a few times. CDR3 nucleotide sequence: TGTGCCAGCAGTGTTACGGGGCTTTATTCACCCCTCCACTTT. Its translation: CASSVTGLYSPLHF. The chain is built from TRBV2 and TRBJ1-6, with D perhaps TRBD1 (5 bases). Trimming removed 4 bases at V and 8 bases at J, with 12 bases between. The germline V gene encodes CDR1 SNHLY and CDR2 FYNNEI. The CDR3 contains 14 residues.

This clonotype was counted a single time. V and J are TRBV7-9 and TRBJ2-5, with 13 bases aligning to TRBD2. Germline trimming cut 7 bases from V and 2 bases from J; bases unmatched to any gene: 4. The germline V gene encodes CDR1 SEHNR and CDR2 FQNEAQ (reference sequence). This CDR3 has 15 residues. CDR3 nucleotide sequence: TGTGCCAGCAACCCGGGACTAGCGGGACAAGAGACCCAGTACTTC. This gives the protein CASNPGLAGQETQYF.

The V gene is TRBV24-1, the J gene TRBJ1-5, with 9 nucleotides matching TRBD1. The ends lost 10 bases at V and 6 bases at J; junction bases unmatched: 15. The CDR3 length is 16 residues. CDR1 and CDR2 (germline): KGHDR, SFDVKD. CDR3 protein: CATNYRGTGTSQPQHF. The CDR3 DNA follows: TGTGCCACAAATTATCGGGGGACAGGGACATCTCAGCCCCAGCATTTT.

This clonotype was found a few times. The chain links TRBV7-9 to TRBJ1-1; 8 bases fit TRBD1. The trim removed 4 bases at V and 1 base at J, leaving 8 bases unmatched. Germline CDR1 reads SEHNR; CDR2 reads FQNEAQ (reference sequence). The CDR3 runs to 16 residues. The chain's CDR3 is CASSSRSGGRNTEAFF. For the CDR3, the DNA is TGTGCCAGCAGCTCCCGCTCAGGGGGCAGGAACACTGAAGCTTTCTTT.

This clonotype was found many times. The CDR3, as DNA: TGTGCCAGCAGTCCAGTAGGCGGGGGATCCTACAATGAGCAGTTCTTC. It translates to CASSPVGGGSYNEQFF. The gene calls are TRBV7-6 and TRBJ2-1; 7 bases fit TRBD2. The CDR3 is 16 amino acids. CDR1 and CDR2 from the germline V gene are SGHVS and FNYEAQ. The ends lost 6 bases at V and 1 base at J; junction bases unmatched: 9. Full variable domain (remainder filled in from reference TRBV7-6 and TRBJ2-1): GAGVSQSPRYKVTKRGQDVALRCDPISGHVSLYWYRQALGQGPEFLTYFNYEAQQDKSGLPNDRFSAERPEGSISTLTIQRTEQRDSAMYRCASSPVGGGSYNEQFFGPGTRLTVL.

The chain uses TRBV11-2 and TRBJ2-2; 8 bases align to TRBD1. Germline V gene sequence: CDR1 SGHAT, CDR2 FQNNGV. The CDR3 is 16 residues long. V was clipped by 4 bases and J by 2 bases; unmatched bases: 6. CDR3 region: CASSYYQGANTGELFF. As DNA, the CDR3 is TGTGCCAGCAGCTACTACCAGGGGGCCAACACCGGGGAGCTGTTTTTT.

This clonotype occurred a few times. V and J are TRBV30 and TRBJ1-5; D perhaps matches TRBD1 (6 bases). Deletions cut 1 base from V and 7 bases from J, with 20 bases between. The CDR3 length is 16 residues. From germline, CDR1 is GTSNPN and CDR2 SVGIG (reference sequence). The CDR3 sequence is CAWSGRGTPFGQPQHF. In nucleotides, the CDR3 is TGTGCCTGGAGTGGGAGGGGGACGCCGTTTGGACAGCCCCAGCATTTT. Full variable domain (missing parts from reference TRBV30 and TRBJ1-5): SQTIHQWPATLVQPVGSPLSLECTVEGTSNPNLYWYRQAAGRGLQLLFYSVGIGQISSEVPQNLSASRPQDRQFILSSKKLLLSDSGFYLCAWSGRGTPFGQPQHFGDGTRLSIL.

This clonotype was recorded once. V usage is TRBV2 and J usage is TRBJ2-1, with no clear D. Between the trimmed V and J ends, which lost 4 bases and 4 bases, there was a span of 8 bases. The CDR3 totals 13 residues. Germline V gene data show CDR1 as SNHLY and CDR2 as FYNNEI. The CDR3 region has the DNA TGTGCCAGCAGTGTCGCAGCTTACAATGAGCAGTTCTTC. Its translation is CASSVAAYNEQFF.

The chain joins TRBV25-1 to TRBJ1-3; D gene uncertain. CDR1 and CDR2 (germline): MGHDK, SYGVNS. Trimming cost V 5 bases and J 11 bases, with 19 bases left between them. The CDR3 has 14 residues. DNA for the CDR3: TGTGCCAGCAGTTTCGGCCAGCTCTCGAACGCCATATATTTT. This translates into CASSFGQLSNAIYF. The whole variable domain, remainder taken from reference TRBV25-1 and TRBJ1-3, is EADIYQTPRYLVIGTGKKITLECSQTMGHDKMYWYQQDPGMELHLIHYSYGVNSTEKGDLSSESTVSRIRTEHFPLTLESARPSHTSQYLCASSFGQLSNAIYFGEGSWLTVV.

This sequence joins TRBV19 and TRBJ2-7; 8 bases map to TRBD1. The V and J ends lost 5 bases and 3 bases, in that order; junction bases with no gene match: 6. The CDR3 contains 14 residues. Germline values: CDR1 LNHDA, CDR2 SQIVND (reference sequence). For the CDR3, the DNA is TGTGCCAGTAGTCTCCAGGGGGCCCTCTACGAGCAGTACTTC. Translated: CASSLQGALYEQYF.

This clonotype appeared once. J is TRBJ1-2 and V is TRBV2; tentative D call: TRBD1 (6 bases). CDR1 is SNHLY and CDR2 is FYNNEI in the germline V gene. CDR3 length: 14 amino acids. Trimming stripped 3 bases from V and 4 bases from J, with 12 bases between. This chain's CDR3 is CASSEDSVVYGYTF. Written as DNA, the CDR3 is TGTGCCAGCAGTGAGGACAGCGTAGTCTATGGCTACACCTTC.

At least ten counts were recorded for this clonotype. This chain joins TRBV19 and TRBJ2-7, with 11 bases fitting TRBD2. The V gene end was trimmed by 0 bases and the J gene end by 1 base; junction bases not matched to a gene: 5. The V gene's germline CDR1 is LNHDA and CDR2 SQIVND (reference sequence). The CDR3 runs to 17 residues. The CDR3 nucleotides read TGTGCCAGTAGTATAGAAACTAGCGGGAGTAGTTCCTACGAGCAGTACTTC. Protein: CASSIETSGSSSYEQYF.

At least ten counts were recorded for this clonotype. The chain carries TRBV20-1 and TRBJ2-1; D possibly corresponds to TRBD2 (5 bases). The V and J ends lost 2 bases and 2 bases respectively, with 22 bases between them. This CDR3 is 18 amino acids long. Germline V gene data show CDR1 as DFQATT and CDR2 as SNEGSKA (reference sequence). CDR3 sequence reads: CSARPNLGGSYTYNEQFF. For the CDR3, the DNA is TGCAGTGCTAGACCCAATTTGGGTGGGAGTTATACCTACAATGAGCAGTTCTTC.

The rearrangement joins TRBV10-3 to TRBJ1-1; 8 bases align to TRBD1. Germline values: CDR1 ENHRY, CDR2 SYGVKD. The V and J ends lost 0 bases and 6 bases, in that order; junction bases with no gene match: 3. The CDR3 has 14 residues. The CDR3 sequence is CAISESDRGAEAFF. CDR3 nucleotide sequence: TGTGCCATCAGTGAGTCCGACAGGGGCGCTGAAGCTTTCTTT.

As regards this clonotype: A read error may be the cause here, since a much bigger clone is one base away. V is TRBV20-1 and J is TRBJ1-5, with D possibly matching TRBD1 (5 bases). CDR3 size: 17 residues. Trimming took 0 bases from V and 6 from J, leaving 21 bases between them. Germline V gene lookup returns CDR1 DFQATT and CDR2 SNEGSKA (reference sequence). The CDR3 is CSARDRLERQFSQPQHF. DNA for the CDR3: TGCAGTGCTAGAGATAGGCTCGAGCGACAGTTTAGTCAGCCCCAGCATTTT.

This clonotype was observed once. A much larger clone sits a single nucleotide away, making a read error possible. This rearrangement joins TRBV11-3 to TRBJ2-5; D may be TRBD2 (6 bases). Per germline, CDR1 SGHNT and CDR2 YENEEA. Trimming took 5 bases from V and 2 from J, leaving 12 bases between them. There are 14 residues in the CDR3. CDR3 residues: CASSPPAGQETQYF. Here the CDR3 DNA reads TGTGCCAGCAGCCCACCGGCGGGGCAAGAGACCCAGTACTTC.

The CDR3: CASRTSGGASEQFF. In DNA, the CDR3 is TGTGCCAGCAGGACTAGCGGGGGGGCTTCTGAGCAGTTCTTC. The rearrangement uses TRBV2 and TRBJ2-1, with 14 positions matching TRBD2. From germline, CDR1 is SNHLY and CDR2 FYNNEI. J gave up 9 bases and V 6 bases, and 4 bases lay outside the gene matches. This CDR3 is 14 amino acids long.

This chain joins TRBV5-4 and TRBJ1-1; D not certain. V was trimmed by 3 bases and J by 0 bases, leaving 6 bases between them. Germline assignment: CDR1 SGHNT and CDR2 YYREEE (reference sequence). The CDR3 is made up of 13 amino acids. CDR3 sequence reads: CASSSLMNTEAFF. The CDR3 DNA reads TGTGCCAGCAGCTCCTTAATGAACACTGAAGCTTTCTTT.

In nucleotides, the CDR3 is TGTGCCAGCAGGCCACTTTTGGCGGGAGGGTCGGGGTCAGATACGCAGTATTTT. Translated: CASRPLLAGGSGSDTQYF. This chain uses TRBV12-3 or TRBV12-4 with TRBJ2-3; 9 bases map to TRBD2. Trimming cost V 6 bases and J 4 bases; bases outside gene matches: 17. The CDR3 is made up of 18 amino acids.

As to this clonotype: Relative to the germline gene, one junction end is altered; a read error may explain this. The V and J genes are TRBV7-8 and TRBJ2-7; either TRBD1 or TRBD2 may supply D (6 bases each). The CDR3 contains 14 residues. Germline CDR1 and CDR2: SGHVS and FQNEAQ. DNA of the CDR3: TGTGCCACCTGTCGGGGGCCCCGCGCCTACGAACAGTACTTC. Translated: CATCRGPRAYEQYF.

This clonotype was seen once. The chain employs TRBV20-1 and TRBJ2-7, with D perhaps TRBD1 (6 bases). The V and J ends lost 8 bases and 2 bases respectively, with 22 bases between them. CDR3 length: 15 amino acids. CDR1 DFQATT and CDR2 SNEGSKA come from the germline V gene (reference sequence). The CDR3, as DNA: TGCAGTAAAAGGGGGAGTGGGGGAAGACCCTACGAGCAGTACTTC. It yields the protein CSKRGSGGRPYEQYF.

The V gene is TRBV7-9, the J gene TRBJ2-5; D not certain. The V end was cut by 4 bases, the J end by 5 bases, with 5 bases between. Germline CDR1 reads SEHNR; CDR2 reads FQNEAQ (reference sequence). The CDR3 loop spans 11 amino acids. CDR3 amino acids: CASSWFETQYF. CDR3 nucleotide sequence: TGTGCCAGCAGCTGGTTTGAGACCCAGTACTTC.

This clonotype was detected only a few times. The V gene is TRBV7-2, the J gene TRBJ1-5; unclear D gene. Germline CDR1 SGHTA, CDR2 FQGNSA. This CDR3 has 13 residues. V dropped 3 bases and J dropped 2 bases, with 5 bases sitting between them. CDR3 amino acids: CASSLMGNQPQHF. The CDR3 DNA follows: TGTGCCAGCAGCTTGATGGGCAATCAGCCCCAGCATTTT.